These T cell receptor beta chains were read from a single sample in a study of OX40 agonist ivuxolimab in advanced cancers. Produced via immunoSEQ multiplex PCR; TCRdb's table is partial and in-frame only. The top ten hold about two fifths of the sample, which has about 28,000 clones, 80% to 90% seen once. This material consisted of CD4+ or CD8+ T cells sorted from blood, taken in a trial of the OX40 agonist ivuxolimab. The source of these receptors is an adult with an advanced solid tumor such as melanoma, head and neck, liver or kidney cancer. Both conserved end residues are part of each CDR3. A D gene is named only where the DNA matches it firmly. The listing skips clone size in some rows; elsewhere it reads once, few, many or a size class.

J gene,clone size,D gene,V gene,CDR3 protein,CDR3 DNA
TRBJ2-7,.,TRBD2,TRBV19,CASSIVTGGPHEQYF,TGTGCCAGTAGTATAGTGACGGGAGGGCCCCACGAGCAGTACTTC
TRBJ2-5,few,TRBD2,TRBV9,CASSVAGGDETQYF,TGTGCCAGCAGCGTAGCGGGGGGAGACGAGACCCAGTACTTC
TRBJ1-2,.,.,TRBV18,CASSPLQRTDLGYTF,TGTGCCAGCTCACCACTACAAAGGACAGACCTTGGCTACACCTTC
TRBJ2-1,.,TRBD2,TRBV15,CATSRDRLAGVNEQFF,TGTGCCACCAGCAGAGATCGCCTAGCGGGAGTAAATGAGCAGTTCTTC
TRBJ2-1,.,.,TRBV6-5,CASSDRPYNEQFF,TGTGCCAGCAGTGACAGGCCCTACAATGAGCAGTTCTTC
TRBJ2-7,.,.,TRBV28,CASLGLGLEDEQYF,TGTGCCAGCCTTGGGTTAGGGCTTGAGGACGAGCAGTACTTC
TRBJ1-1,.,.,TRBV10-3,CAISESTLLGDTEAFF,TGTGCCATCAGTGAGTCGACGCTATTAGGCGACACTGAAGCTTTCTTT
TRBJ2-1,.,.,TRBV6-1,CASSVGTASYNEQFF,TGTGCCAGCAGTGTTGGGACGGCCTCCTACAATGAGCAGTTCTTC
TRBJ2-7,few,.,TRBV6-1,CASSEAESYEQYF,TGTGCCAGCAGTGAAGCGGAGTCCTACGAGCAGTACTTC
TRBJ2-2,.,TRBD2,TRBV27,CASSFVAGAGELFF,TGTGCCAGCAGTTTCGTAGCGGGAGCCGGGGAGCTGTTTTTT
TRBJ2-7,.,TRBD1,TRBV13,CASSPFGQGAYEQYF,TGTGCCAGCAGCCCCTTCGGACAGGGAGCCTACGAGCAGTACTTC
TRBJ1-1,.,.,TRBV30,CAWSVNRMNTEAFF,TGTGCCTGGAGTGTTAACAGAATGAACACTGAAGCTTTCTTT
TRBJ1-2,.,TRBD1,TRBV5-1,CASSVQGSPRYTF,TGCGCCAGCAGTGTACAGGGGTCCCCCCGCTACACCTTC
TRBJ1-3,.,TRBD1,TRBV10-2,CASSERWDRHIRFSGNTIYF,TGCGCCAGCAGTGAGCGCTGGGACAGGCACATCCGCTTCTCTGGAAACACCATATATTTT
TRBJ2-5,.,.,TRBV5-6,CASSTTASEETQYF,TGTGCCAGCAGCACGACCGCTAGCGAGGAGACCCAGTACTTC
TRBJ1-5,.,.,TRBV28,CASSYRQGAQPQHF,TGTGCCAGCAGTTATCGCCAGGGCGCTCAGCCCCAGCATTTT
TRBJ2-3,.,.,TRBV6-1,CASSEGQWGSDTQYF,TGTGCCAGCAGTGAAGGACAGTGGGGTTCAGATACGCAGTATTTT
TRBJ1-5,.,TRBD1,TRBV5-1,CASSSGQGGKPQHF,TGCGCCAGCAGCTCAGGACAGGGGGGGAAGCCCCAGCATTTT
TRBJ2-2,.,.,TRBV27,CASSFGWNTGELFF,TGTGCCAGCAGTTTTGGCTGGAACACCGGGGAGCTGTTTTTT
TRBJ2-2,.,.,TRBV11-3,CASSEQGRGELFF,TGTGCCAGCAGCGAACAGGGGAGGGGGGAGCTGTTTTTT
TRBJ2-7,.,TRBD1,TRBV15,CATGTGTGNYEQYF,TGTGCCACCGGGACCGGGACAGGCAACTACGAGCAGTACTTC
TRBJ1-1,.,TRBD1,TRBV4-1,CASRDRGNTEAFF,TGCGCCAGCAGAGACAGGGGTAACACTGAAGCTTTCTTT
TRBJ2-1,.,.,TRBV27,CASFGDYNEQFF,TGTGCCAGCTTCGGAGACTACAATGAGCAGTTCTTC
TRBJ1-2,.,.,TRBV6-6,CASSYSGGQRNYGYTF,TGTGCCAGCAGTTACTCGGGGGGGCAGAGGAACTATGGCTACACCTTC
TRBJ2-7,.,.,TRBV7-9,CASSLVLGIERFQQYF,TGTGCCAGCAGCTTAGTTTTGGGTATAGAGAGGTTCCAGCAGTACTTC
TRBJ1-5,few,.,TRBV4-1,CASSQEGVSNQPQHF,TGCGCCAGCAGCCAAGAAGGGGTTAGCAATCAGCCCCAGCATTTT
TRBJ2-7,.,TRBD1,TRBV28,CASTLRTGGGYEQYF,TGTGCCAGCACCCTAAGGACAGGGGGCGGCTACGAGCAGTACTTC
TRBJ2-1,.,.,TRBV7-3,CASSPSVGYEQFF,TGTGCCAGCAGCCCGTCCGTAGGTTATGAGCAGTTCTTC
TRBJ1-4,.,.,TRBV4-2,CASSQAGNEKLFF,TGTGCCAGCAGCCAAGCCGGTAATGAAAAACTGTTTTTT